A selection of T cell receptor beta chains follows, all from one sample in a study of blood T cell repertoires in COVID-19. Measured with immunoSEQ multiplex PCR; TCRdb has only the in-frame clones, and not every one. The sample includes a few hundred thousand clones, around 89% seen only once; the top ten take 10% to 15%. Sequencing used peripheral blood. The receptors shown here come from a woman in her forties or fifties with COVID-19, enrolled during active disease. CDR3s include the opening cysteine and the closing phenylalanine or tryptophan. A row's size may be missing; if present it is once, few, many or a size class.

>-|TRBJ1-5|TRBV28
CASRGEGGNQPQHF
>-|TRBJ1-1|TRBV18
CASSPRAGTEAFF
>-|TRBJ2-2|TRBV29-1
CSVEAWDTNTGELFF
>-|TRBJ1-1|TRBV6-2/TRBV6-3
CASSYSAGRSTEAFF
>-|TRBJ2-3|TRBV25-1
CASSGSGKRGFSTDTQYF
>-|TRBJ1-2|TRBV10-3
CAITPGQGPYGYTF
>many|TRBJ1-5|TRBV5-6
CASSFRRGHGNQPQHF
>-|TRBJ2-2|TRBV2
CASSSYTGELFF
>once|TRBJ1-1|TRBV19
CASSAYRVNTEAFF
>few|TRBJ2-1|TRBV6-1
CASSDPGGRSNEQFF
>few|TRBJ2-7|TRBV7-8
CASSLGTGSYEQYF
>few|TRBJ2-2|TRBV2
CASSAGRNTGELFF
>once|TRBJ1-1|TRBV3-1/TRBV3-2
CASSPRILEVYVNTEAFF
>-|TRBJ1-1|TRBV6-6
CASSYPRENTEAFF
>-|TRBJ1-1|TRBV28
CASSTDRGTEAFF
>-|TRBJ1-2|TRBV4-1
CASSSTLGAGYGYTF
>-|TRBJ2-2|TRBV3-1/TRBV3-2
CASSWGQGLTGELFF
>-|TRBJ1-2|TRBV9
CASSPRTGYGYTF
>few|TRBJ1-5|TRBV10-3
CAISQSGGNQPQHF
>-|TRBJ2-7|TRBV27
CASSYDRSPGEQYF
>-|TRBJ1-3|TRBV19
CASMAGAGNTIYF
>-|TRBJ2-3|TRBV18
CASSPGTGTDTQYF
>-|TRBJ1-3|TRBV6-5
CASSSTRGNTIYF
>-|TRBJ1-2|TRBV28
CASSFYERGATPEDYGYTF
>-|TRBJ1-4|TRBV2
CASSPLEKLFF
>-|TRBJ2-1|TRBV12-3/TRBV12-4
CASSSRDSSSRFF
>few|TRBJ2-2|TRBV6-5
CASTISGANTGELFF
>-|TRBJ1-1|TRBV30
CAWRGANTEAFF
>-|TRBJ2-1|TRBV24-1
CATSDVRAGVSYNEQFF
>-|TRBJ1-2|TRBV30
CAWSGTGWANYGYTF
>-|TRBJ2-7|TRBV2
CASRRRDEQYF
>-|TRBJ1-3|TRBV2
CASSEGGRGSRTYSGNTIYF
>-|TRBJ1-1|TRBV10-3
CAISDGLGQGKTEAFF
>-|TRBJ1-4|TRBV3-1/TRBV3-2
CASSPGGRGNEKLFF
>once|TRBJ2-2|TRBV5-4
CASSSLQGSSTGELFF
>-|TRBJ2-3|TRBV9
CASSVGEARDTQYF
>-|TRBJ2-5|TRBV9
CASSASGAQETQYF
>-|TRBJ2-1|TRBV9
CASSVGGRGANEQFF
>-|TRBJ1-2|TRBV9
CASSGPGQARGDYGYTF
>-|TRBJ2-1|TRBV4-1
CASRGTGGVNEQFF
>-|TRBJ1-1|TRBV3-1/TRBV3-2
CASSQEGQGPEAFF
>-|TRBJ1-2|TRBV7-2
CASSSDRVYGYTF
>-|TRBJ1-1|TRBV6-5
CASFDTEAFF